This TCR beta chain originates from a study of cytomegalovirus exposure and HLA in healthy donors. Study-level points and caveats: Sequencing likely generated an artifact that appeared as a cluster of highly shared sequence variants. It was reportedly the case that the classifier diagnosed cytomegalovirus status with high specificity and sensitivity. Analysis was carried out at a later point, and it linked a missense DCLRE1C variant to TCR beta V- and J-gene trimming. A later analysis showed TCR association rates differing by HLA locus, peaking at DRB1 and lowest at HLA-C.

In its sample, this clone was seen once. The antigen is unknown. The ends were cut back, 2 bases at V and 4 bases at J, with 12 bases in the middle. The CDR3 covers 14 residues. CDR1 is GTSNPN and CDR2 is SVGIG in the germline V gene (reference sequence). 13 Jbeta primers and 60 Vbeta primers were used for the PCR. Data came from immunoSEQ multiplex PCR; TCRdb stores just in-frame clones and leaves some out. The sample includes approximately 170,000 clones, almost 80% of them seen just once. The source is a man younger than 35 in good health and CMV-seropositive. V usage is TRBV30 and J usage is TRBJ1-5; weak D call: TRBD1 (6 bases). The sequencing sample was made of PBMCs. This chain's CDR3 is CAWSQGIRNQPQHF. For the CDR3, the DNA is TGTGCCTGGAGTCAGGGGATCCGTAATCAGCCCCAGCATTTT.